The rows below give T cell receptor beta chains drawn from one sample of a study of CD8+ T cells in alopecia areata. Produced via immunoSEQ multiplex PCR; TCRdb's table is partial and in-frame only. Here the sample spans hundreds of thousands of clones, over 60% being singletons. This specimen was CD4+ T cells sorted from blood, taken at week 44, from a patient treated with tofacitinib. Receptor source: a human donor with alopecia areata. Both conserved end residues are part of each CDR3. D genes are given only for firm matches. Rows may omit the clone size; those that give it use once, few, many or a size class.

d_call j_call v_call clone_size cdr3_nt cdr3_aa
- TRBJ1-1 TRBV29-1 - TGCAGCGTCGGAGGGACGAGTCCCACTGAAGCTTTCTTT CSVGGTSPTEAFF
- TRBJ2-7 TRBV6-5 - TGTGCCAGCAGTACACGAGGGGGGAACTACGAGCAGTACTTC CASSTRGGNYEQYF
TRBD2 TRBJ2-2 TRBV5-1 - TGCGCCAGCAGCTTGGAGAGGTCTAGCGGGGTGTACACCGGGGAGCTGTTTTTT CASSLERSSGVYTGELFF
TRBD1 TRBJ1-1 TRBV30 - TGTGCCTGGAGTGTTAACAGGGGGAATGAAGCTTTCTTT CAWSVNRGNEAFF
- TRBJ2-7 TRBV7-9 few TGTGCCAGCAGCTTAAGCGGTGGGAACGAGCAGTACTTC CASSLSGGNEQYF
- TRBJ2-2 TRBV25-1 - TGTGCCAGCAGGAGGGGACTTACCGGGGAGCTGTTTTTT CASRRGLTGELFF
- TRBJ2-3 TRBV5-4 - TGTGCCAGCAGCTTTACGGACACAGATACGCAGTATTTT CASSFTDTDTQYF
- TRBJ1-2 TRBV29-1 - TGCAGCGCCGGCACCGGGGCTAATGGCTACACCTTC CSAGTGANGYTF
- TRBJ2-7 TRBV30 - TGTGCCTGGAGTGTCAGTATGTCTGGGCCGAACGTGTACTTC CAWSVSMSGPNVYF
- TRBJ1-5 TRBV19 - TGTGCCAGTTCGACGGATGGTAACAATCAGCCCCAGCATTTT CASSTDGNNQPQHF
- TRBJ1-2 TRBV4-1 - TGCGCCAGCAGCCAAGACAGGCCCTATGGCTACACCTTC CASSQDRPYGYTF
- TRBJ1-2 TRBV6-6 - TGTGCCAGCAGTTCTGCAGCAACAGGGAAATATGGCTACACCTTC CASSSAATGKYGYTF
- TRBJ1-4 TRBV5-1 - TGCGCCAGCAGCCCACGGACCCTAGCGGATGAAAAACTGTTTTTT CASSPRTLADEKLFF
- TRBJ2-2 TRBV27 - TGTGCCAGCTTTAACGGGGCTAACACCGGGGAGCTGTTTTTT CASFNGANTGELFF
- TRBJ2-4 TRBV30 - TGTGCCTGGGGACTAGCCAAAAACATTCAGTACTTC CAWGLAKNIQYF
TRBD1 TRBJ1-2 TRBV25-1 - TGTGCCAGCAGTGGGGACAGCAACTATGGCTACACCTTC CASSGDSNYGYTF
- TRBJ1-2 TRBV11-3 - TGTGCCAGCAGCTTAAGACAGTATGGCTACACCTTC CASSLRQYGYTF
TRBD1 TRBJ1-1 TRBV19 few TGTGCCAGTCGACCGGGACAGCCGATAAACACTGAAGCTTTCTTT CASRPGQPINTEAFF
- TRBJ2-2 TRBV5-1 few TGCGCCAGCAGCTTGGCGGCAGGGCCGAACACCGGGGAGCTGTTTTTT CASSLAAGPNTGELFF
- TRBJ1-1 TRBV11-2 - TGTGCCAGCAGCGCCCGTTGGAATACTGAAGCTTTCTTT CASSARWNTEAFF
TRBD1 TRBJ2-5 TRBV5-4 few TGTGCCAGCAGCGCGGACAGGAAGGAGACCCAGTACTTC CASSADRKETQYF
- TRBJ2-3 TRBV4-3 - TGCGCCAGCAGCCAATCCGCGACATCAACCACAGATACGCAGTATTTT CASSQSATSTTDTQYF
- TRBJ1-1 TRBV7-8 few TGTGCCAGCAGCCTAGCCGGGGAGCTGGAAGCTTTCTTT CASSLAGELEAFF
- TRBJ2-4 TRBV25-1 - TGTGCCAGCAGTGAGACAGCCCTAGCCAAAAACATTCAGTACTTC CASSETALAKNIQYF
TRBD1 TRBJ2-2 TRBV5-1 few TGCGCCAGCAGCGCGACAGGGACCGGGGAGCTGTTTTTT CASSATGTGELFF
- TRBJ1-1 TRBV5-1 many TGCGCCAGCAGCTGGGACGTGAACACTGAAGCTTTCTTT CASSWDVNTEAFF
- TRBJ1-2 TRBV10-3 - TGTGCCATCAGTGAGTCGAGAGGGGTTCTCAACTATGGCTACACCTTC CAISESRGVLNYGYTF
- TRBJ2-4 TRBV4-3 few TGCGCCAGCAGCCAAGGGGGGGCGGCCGGAAACATTCAGTACTTC CASSQGGAAGNIQYF
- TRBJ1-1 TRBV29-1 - TGCAGCGTTGTCTACTTCGCTGGAATGGGGAAGACTGAAGCTTTCTTT CSVVYFAGMGKTEAFF
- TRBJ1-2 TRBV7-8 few TGTGCCAGCAGCCCGGGACCGGGGTATGGCTACACCTTC CASSPGPGYGYTF
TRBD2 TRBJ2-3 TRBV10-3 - TGTGCCATCAACGGGGGGGCAGGTGATACGCAGTATTTT CAINGGAGDTQYF
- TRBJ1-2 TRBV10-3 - TGTGCCATCAGTGATGTTTCTTTTTCCGGCTACACCTTC CAISDVSFSGYTF
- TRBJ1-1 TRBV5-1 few TGCGCCAGCAGCTTGGAGGGGTGGAACACTGAAGCTTTCTTT CASSLEGWNTEAFF
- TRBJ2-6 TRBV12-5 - TGTGCTAGTGGTTTATGGGCCTCCGCCGGGGCCAACGTCCTGACTTTC CASGLWASAGANVLTF
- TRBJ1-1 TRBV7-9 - TGTGCCAGCAGCTTATATCAGGGGCGGAACACTGAAGCTTTCTTT CASSLYQGRNTEAFF
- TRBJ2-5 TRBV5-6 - TGTGCCAGCAGCTTGTGGCCCCGAGGAGAGACCCAGTACTTC CASSLWPRGETQYF
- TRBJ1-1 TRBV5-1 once TGCGCCAGCAGCTTGGACAGTCCTTTGACTGAAGCTTTCTTT CASSLDSPLTEAFF
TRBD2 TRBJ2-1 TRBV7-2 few TGTGCCAGCAGCTTGAGCGGGGGTCCCTACAATGAGCAGTTCTTC CASSLSGGPYNEQFF
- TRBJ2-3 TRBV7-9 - TGTGCCAGCAGCTTGGGGGCCGAGTCTAGCACAGATACGCAGTATTTT CASSLGAESSTDTQYF
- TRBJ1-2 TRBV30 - TGTGCCTGGAGTACCGCTATTGGGTCTGGCTACACCTTC CAWSTAIGSGYTF
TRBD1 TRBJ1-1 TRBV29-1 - TGCAGCGCCGCAGGACAGGTCGCGACTGAAGCTTTCTTT CSAAGQVATEAFF
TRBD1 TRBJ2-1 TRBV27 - TGTGCCAGCAGTCCCGGGACAGCGTACAATGAGCAGTTCTTC CASSPGTAYNEQFF
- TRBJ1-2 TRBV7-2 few TGTGCCAGCAGCCTAGCTCGGGGCTATGGCTACACCTTC CASSLARGYGYTF
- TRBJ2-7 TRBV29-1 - TGCAGCGGTGGGGGGACCTCCTACGAGCAGTACTTC CSGGGTSYEQYF